This T cell receptor beta chain was captured in a study of beta chain features in type 1 diabetes. Overall study results and limits: Within each of all four CD4+ subsets, Type 1 diabetes patients had TCRB CDR3s that were moderately but significantly shorter.

CDR3 size: 15 residues. Germline CDR1 and CDR2: KGHSH and LQKENI. V dropped 6 bases and J dropped 1 base, with 15 bases sitting between them. Expressed TCRB transcripts were sequenced after all isolated RNA was converted to cDNA. Here immunoSEQ multiplex PCR was the method, and the copy in TCRdb shows in-frame clones only, minus some. The repertoire holds hundreds of thousands of clones, with 7% to 10% as singletons. This clone was counted a few times. The antigen is unknown. The clonotype originates from a man aged 25 to 45 with type 1 diabetes. The chain has TRBV18 and TRBJ1-1; D perhaps matches TRBD1 (5 bases). The sequenced material came from central memory CD4+ T cells from blood. This CDR3 is CASSPPGPSNTEAFF. In DNA, the CDR3 is TGTGCCAGCTCTCCGCCGGGACCCTCGAACACTGAAGCTTTCTTT.